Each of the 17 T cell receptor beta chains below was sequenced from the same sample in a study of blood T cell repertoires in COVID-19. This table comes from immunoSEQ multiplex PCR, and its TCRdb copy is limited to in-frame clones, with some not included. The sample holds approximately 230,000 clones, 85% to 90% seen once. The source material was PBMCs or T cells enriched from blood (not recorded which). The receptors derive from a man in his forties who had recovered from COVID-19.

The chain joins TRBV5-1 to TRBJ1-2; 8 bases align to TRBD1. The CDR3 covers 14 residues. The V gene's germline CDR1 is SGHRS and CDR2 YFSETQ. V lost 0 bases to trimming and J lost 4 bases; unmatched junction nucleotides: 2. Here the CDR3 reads CASSLDGQGYGYTF. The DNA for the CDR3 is TGCGCCAGCAGCTTGGATGGACAGGGCTATGGCTACACCTTC.

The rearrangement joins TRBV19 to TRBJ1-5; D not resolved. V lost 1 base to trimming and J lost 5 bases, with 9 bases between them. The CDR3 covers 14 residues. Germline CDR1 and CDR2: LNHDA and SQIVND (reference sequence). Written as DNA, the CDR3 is TGTGCCAGTAGTATAGTGGGCCGTTATCAGCCCCAGCATTTT. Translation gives CASSIVGRYQPQHF.

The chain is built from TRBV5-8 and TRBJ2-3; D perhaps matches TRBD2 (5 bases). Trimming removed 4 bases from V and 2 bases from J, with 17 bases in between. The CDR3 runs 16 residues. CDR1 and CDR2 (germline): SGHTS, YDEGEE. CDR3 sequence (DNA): TGTGCCAGCAGCGAGGTCTACGGGATTTACACAGATACGCAGTATTTT. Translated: CASSEVYGIYTDTQYF.

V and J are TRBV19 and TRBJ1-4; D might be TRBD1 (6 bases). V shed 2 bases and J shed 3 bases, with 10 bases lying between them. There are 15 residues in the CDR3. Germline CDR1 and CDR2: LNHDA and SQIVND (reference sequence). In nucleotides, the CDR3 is TGTGCCAGTAGTATACAGGGGCTGGCTAATGAAAAACTGTTTTTT. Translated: CASSIQGLANEKLFF.

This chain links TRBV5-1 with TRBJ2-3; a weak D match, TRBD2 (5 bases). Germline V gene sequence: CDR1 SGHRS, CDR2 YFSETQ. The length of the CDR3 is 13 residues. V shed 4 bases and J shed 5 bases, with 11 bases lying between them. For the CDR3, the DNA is TGCGCCAGCAGCGTCCCCGGGGTAGATACGCAGTATTTT. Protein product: CASSVPGVDTQYF. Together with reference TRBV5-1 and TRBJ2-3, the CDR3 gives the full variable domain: KAGVTQTPRYLIKTRGQQVTLSCSPISGHRSVSWYQQTPGQGLQFLFEYFSETQRNKGNFPGRFSGRQFSNSRSEMNVSTLELGDSALYLCASSVPGVDTQYFGPGTRLTVL.

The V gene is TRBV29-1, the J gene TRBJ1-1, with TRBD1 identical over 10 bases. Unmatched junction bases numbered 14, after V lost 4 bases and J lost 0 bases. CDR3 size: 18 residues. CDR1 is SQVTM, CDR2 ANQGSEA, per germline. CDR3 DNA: TGCAGCGTTGTGGATACCGGGACAGGGGCAACGTTGAACACTGAAGCTTTCTTT. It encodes CSVVDTGTGATLNTEAFF. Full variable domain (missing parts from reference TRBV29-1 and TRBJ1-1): SAVISQKPSRDICQRGTSLTIQCQVDSQVTMMFWYRQQPGQSLTLIATANQGSEATYESGFVIDKFPISRPNLTFSTLTVSNMSPEDSSIYLCSVVDTGTGATLNTEAFFGQGTRLTVV.

The CDR3 is CASSRTGYGYTF. As DNA, the CDR3 is TGTGCCAGCAGCCGGACAGGTTATGGCTACACCTTC. The rearrangement uses TRBV11-1 and TRBJ1-2; 7 bases map to TRBD1. CDR1 is SGHAT, CDR2 FQDESV, per germline (reference sequence). CDR3 length: 12 amino acids. The V and J ends lost 5 bases and 5 bases, in that order; junction bases with no gene match: 2.

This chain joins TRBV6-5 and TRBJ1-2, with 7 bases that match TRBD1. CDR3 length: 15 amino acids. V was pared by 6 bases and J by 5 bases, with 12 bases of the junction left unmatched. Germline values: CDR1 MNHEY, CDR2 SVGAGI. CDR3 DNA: TGTGCCAGCAGCTTTACTGACAGGGCCCATTATGGCTACACCTTC. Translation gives CASSFTDRAHYGYTF.

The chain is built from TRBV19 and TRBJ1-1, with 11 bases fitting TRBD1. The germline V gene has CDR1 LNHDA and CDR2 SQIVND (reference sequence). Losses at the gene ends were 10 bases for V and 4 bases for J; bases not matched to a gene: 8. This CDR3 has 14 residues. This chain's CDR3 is CATTPGTGGTEAFF. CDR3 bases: TGTGCCACTACCCCCGGGACAGGGGGCACTGAAGCTTTCTTT.

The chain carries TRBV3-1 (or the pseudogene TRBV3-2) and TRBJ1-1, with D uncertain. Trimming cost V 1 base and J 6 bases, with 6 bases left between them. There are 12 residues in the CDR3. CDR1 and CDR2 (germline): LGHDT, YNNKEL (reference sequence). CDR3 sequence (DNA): TGTGCCAGCAGCCAAGGAGGGTCTGAAGCTTTCTTT. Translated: CASSQGGSEAFF.

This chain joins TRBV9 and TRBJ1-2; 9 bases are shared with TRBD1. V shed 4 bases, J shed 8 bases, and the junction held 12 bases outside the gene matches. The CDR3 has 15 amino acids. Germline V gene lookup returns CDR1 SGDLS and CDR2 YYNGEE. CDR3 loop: CASSSHLGQGRGYTF. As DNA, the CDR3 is TGTGCCAGCAGCTCTCACCTGGGACAGGGCCGAGGCTACACCTTC.

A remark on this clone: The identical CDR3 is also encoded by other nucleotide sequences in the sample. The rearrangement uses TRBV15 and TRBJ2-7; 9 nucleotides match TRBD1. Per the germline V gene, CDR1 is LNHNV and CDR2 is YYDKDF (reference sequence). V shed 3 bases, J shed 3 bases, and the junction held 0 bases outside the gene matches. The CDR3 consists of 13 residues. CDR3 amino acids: CATSRDRGYEQYF. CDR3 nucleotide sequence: TGTGCCACCAGCAGGGACAGGGGCTACGAGCAGTACTTC.

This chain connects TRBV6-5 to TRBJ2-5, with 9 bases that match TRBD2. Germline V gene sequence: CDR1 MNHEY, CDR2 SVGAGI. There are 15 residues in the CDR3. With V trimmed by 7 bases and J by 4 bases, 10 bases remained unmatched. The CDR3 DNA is TGTGCCAGCAATCCTTCTAGCGGGGCCGCAGAGACCCAGTACTTC. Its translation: CASNPSSGAAETQYF.

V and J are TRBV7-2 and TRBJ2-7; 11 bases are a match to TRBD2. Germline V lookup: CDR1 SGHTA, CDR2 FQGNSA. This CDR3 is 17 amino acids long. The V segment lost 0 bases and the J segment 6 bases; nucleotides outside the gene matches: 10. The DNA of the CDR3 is TGTGCCAGCAGCTTAGCCACTAGCGGGAGTGTGAGGAGCGAGCAGTACTTC. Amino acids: CASSLATSGSVRSEQYF.

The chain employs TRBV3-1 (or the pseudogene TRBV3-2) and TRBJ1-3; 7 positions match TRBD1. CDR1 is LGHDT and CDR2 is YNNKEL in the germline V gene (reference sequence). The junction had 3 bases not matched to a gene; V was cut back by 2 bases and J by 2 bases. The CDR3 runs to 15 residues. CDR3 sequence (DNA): TGTGCCAGCAGCCAAACAGGGGATGCTGGAAACACCATATATTTT. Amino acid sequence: CASSQTGDAGNTIYF.

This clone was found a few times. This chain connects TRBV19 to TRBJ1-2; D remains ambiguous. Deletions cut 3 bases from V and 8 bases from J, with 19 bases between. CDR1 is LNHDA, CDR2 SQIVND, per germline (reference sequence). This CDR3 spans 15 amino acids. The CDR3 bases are TGTGCCAGTAGTATCGCCGCGGCATGGGGAGGCGGCTACACCTTC. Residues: CASSIAAAWGGGYTF.

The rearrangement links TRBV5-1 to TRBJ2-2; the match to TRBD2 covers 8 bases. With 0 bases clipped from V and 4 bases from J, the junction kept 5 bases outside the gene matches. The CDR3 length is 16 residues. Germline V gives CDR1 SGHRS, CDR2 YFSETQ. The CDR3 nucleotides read TGCGCCAGCAGCTTGGCCGAAGCGGGAGTCACCGGGGAGCTGTTTTTT. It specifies CASSLAEAGVTGELFF.